Given below is one TCR beta chain in context. Its antigen is unknown. A far larger clone is one base from this, pointing to a likely read error. Time point denoted: newly diagnosed GD, antithyroid drugs for less than 3 months. The TCR library was prepared using RNA isolated from PBMCs. Around 9 milliliters of peripheral blood were drawn into EDTA tubes. CDR3 regions were amplified by Arm-PCR using iRepertoire HTBI primers to build TCR beta libraries. TCRdb called the multiplex PCR reads again in MiXCR, with one record for every CDR3 protein. The table records 200,000 to 250,000 distinct CDR3 sequences, around 20% of them present only once. This sample stems from a study of regulatory T cells in long-lasting Graves disease. Germline V gives CDR1 SGHAT, CDR2 FQDESV (reference sequence). This CDR3 has 14 amino acids. Trimming left V 2 bases short and J 6 bases short, with 14 bases between. Study-wide results and limits: Peripheral blood, not thyroid tissue, was the sole material studied. Persistent cases favored TRBV28, TRBJ1-2 and TRBJ2-5. Persistent patients had more shared public clonotypes (fewer than 3,000) than new patients (approximately 920).

The sample here was peripheral blood mononuclear cells (PBMCs), taken at new diagnosis, from a patient treated with antithyroid drugs. The receptor comes from a female donor with Graves disease. The V and J genes are TRBV11-1 and TRBJ2-7, with TRBD2 as a possible D gene (5 bases). The CDR3 loop is CASSLTRGSSEQYF. CDR3 in DNA: TGTGCCAGCAGCTTAACCCGGGGTAGTAGCGAGCAGTACTTC.